The T cell receptor (beta chain) described here comes from a study of blood T cell repertoires in COVID-19. As for the study in general: Researchers got acute and convalescent COVID-19 samples from the United States, Italy and Spain.

A word on this clone: One junction end does not reproduce the germline sequence, and a read error may be involved.

Original analysis: Reference gene primers were amplified, and this amplification served to estimate nucleated cell counts. Sequenced by immunoSEQ multiplex PCR; TCRdb stores in-frame clones only, minus some. That table furnishes V, J and clone size, whereas the DNA furnished D and trimming. Of under 150,000 clones in the sample, around 82% were seen once. The CDR3 sequence is 16 residues long. Germline assignment: CDR1 SGHAT and CDR2 FQNNGV. Participants, about 18 to 90 years old, spanned about 26 US areas. The chain couples TRBV11-2 to TRBJ2-1, with 11 bases aligning to TRBD2. The receptor comes from a man aged 45-60 years in a cohort exposed to, infected with or recovered from COVID-19 (not recorded which). Sequencing was carried out using PBMCs or T cells enriched from blood (not recorded which). This CDR3 is CASTLAGGSSYNEQFF. Written as DNA, the CDR3 is TGTGCCAGCACCTTAGCGGGGGGGAGCTCCTACAATGAGCAGTTCTTC. Filled out from reference TRBV11-2 and TRBJ2-1, the complete variable domain reads EAGVAQSPRYKIIEKRQSVAFWCNPISGHATLYWYQQILGQGPKLLIQFQNNGVVDDSQLPKDRFSAERLKGVDSTLKIQPAKLEDSAVYLCASTLAGGSSYNEQFFGPGTRLTVL.